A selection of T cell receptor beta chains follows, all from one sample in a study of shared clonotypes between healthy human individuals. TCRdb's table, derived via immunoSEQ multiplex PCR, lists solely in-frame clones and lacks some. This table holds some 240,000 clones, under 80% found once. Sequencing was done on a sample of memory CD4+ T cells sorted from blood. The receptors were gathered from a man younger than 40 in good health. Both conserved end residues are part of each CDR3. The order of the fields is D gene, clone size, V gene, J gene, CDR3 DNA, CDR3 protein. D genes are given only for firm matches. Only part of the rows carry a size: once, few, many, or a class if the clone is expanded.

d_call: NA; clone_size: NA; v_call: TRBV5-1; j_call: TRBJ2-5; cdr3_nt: TGCGCCAGCAGCCCCCTCCTCGGAGAGACCCAGTACTTC; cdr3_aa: CASSPLLGETQYF
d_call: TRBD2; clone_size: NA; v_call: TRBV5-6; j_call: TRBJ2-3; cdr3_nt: TGTGCCAGCAGCTTAAGGCCTAGCGGCGGTTTAGATACGCAGTATTTT; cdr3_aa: CASSLRPSGGLDTQYF
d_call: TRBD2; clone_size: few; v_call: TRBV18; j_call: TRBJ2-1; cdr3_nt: TGTGCCAGCTCGCCAGCGGGAGGGGTTAATGAGCAGTTCTTC; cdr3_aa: CASSPAGGVNEQFF
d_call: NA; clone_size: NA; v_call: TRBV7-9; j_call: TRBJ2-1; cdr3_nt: TGTGCCAGCAGCTACGAGGCCTGGCGGCAGAACAATGAGCAGTTCTTC; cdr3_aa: CASSYEAWRQNNEQFF
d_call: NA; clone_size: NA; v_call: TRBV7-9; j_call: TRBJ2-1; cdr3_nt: TGTGCCAGCAGTTCCCTCCGGATCCATGAGCAGTTCTTC; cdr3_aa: CASSSLRIHEQFF
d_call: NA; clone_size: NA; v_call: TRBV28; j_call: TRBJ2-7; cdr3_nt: TGTGCCAGCAGAGCAAACGAGCAGTACTTC; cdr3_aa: CASRANEQYF
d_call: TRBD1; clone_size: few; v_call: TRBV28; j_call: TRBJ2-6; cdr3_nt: TGTGCCAGCAGTCGACAGGGTGCAGGGGCCAACGTCCTGACTTTC; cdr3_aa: CASSRQGAGANVLTF
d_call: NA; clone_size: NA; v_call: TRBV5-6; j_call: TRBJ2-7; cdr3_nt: TGTGCCAGCAGCTTGAATACTTTTCAGGCACCTACCTACGAGCAGTACTTC; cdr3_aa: CASSLNTFQAPTYEQYF
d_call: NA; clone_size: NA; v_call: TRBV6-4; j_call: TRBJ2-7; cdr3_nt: TGTGCCAGCAGTGACTTGCTAGCGTACCTTTTC; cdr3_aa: CASSDLLAYLF
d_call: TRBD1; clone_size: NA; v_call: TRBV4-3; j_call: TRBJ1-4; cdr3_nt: TGCGCCAGCAGCCCCGGGACAGGGCAGTATAATGAAAAACTGTTTTTT; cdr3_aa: CASSPGTGQYNEKLFF
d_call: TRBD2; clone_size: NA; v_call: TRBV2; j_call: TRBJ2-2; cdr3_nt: TGTGCCAGCAGCGCCCGGGGGGGCCCCGGGGAGCTGTTTTTT; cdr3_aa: CASSARGGPGELFF
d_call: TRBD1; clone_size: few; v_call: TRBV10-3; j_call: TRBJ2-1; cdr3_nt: TGTGCCATCAGTGGACAGGGAATGGGCAATGAGCAGTTCTTC; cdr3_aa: CAISGQGMGNEQFF
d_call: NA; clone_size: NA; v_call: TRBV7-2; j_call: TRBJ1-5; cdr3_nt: TGTGCCAGCAGCTTAGGGGAGCTAGCCCAGCATTTT; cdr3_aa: CASSLGELAQHF
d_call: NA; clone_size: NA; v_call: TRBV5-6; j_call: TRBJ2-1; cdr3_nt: TGTGCCAGCAGCCCGACTTGGATAAGTGGGAGGAGCCATGAGCAGTTCTTC; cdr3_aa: CASSPTWISGRSHEQFF
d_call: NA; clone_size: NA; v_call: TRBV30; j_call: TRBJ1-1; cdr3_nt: TGTGCCTGGGGTGGGAGAAGGAACACTGAAGCTTTCTTT; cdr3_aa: CAWGGRRNTEAFF
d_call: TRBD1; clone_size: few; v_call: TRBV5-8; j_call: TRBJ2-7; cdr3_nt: TGTGCCAGCAGCAAAGGACAGGGGGCTGTGGGCTCCTACGAGCAGTACTTC; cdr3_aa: CASSKGQGAVGSYEQYF
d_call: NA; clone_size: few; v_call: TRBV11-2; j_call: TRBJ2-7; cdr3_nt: TGTGCCAGCAGCTCGCCCCGGACAGCCCTTCGGGAGCAGTACTTC; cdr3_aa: CASSSPRTALREQYF
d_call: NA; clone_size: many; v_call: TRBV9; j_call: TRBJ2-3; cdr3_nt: TGTGCCAGCAGCGTAGGCCGTGGGGATACGCAGTATTTT; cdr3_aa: CASSVGRGDTQYF
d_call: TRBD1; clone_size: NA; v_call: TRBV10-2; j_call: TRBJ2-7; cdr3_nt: TGCGCCAGCAGCAAAAACCCGGGACAGAACTACGAGCAGTACTTC; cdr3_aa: CASSKNPGQNYEQYF
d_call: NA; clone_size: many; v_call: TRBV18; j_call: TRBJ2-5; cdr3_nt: TGTGCCAGCTCACCAATACGGCTTCAAGAGACCCAGTACTTC; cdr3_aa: CASSPIRLQETQYF
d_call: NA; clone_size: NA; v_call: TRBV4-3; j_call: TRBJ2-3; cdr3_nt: TGCGCCAGCAGCCAAGAACCTCAAGAGACAGATACGCAGTATTTT; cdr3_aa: CASSQEPQETDTQYF
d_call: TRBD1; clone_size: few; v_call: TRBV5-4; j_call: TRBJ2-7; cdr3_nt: TGTGCCAGCAGCTTTCGACAGGGGGCGAGCGAGCAGTACTTC; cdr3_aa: CASSFRQGASEQYF
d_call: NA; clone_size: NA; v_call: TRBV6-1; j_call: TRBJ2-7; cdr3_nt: TGTGCCAGCAGTATTGGACATCACTACGAGCAGTACTTC; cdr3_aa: CASSIGHHYEQYF
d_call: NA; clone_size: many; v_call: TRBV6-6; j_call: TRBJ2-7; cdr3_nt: TGTGCCAGCAGTTCAGGACGGCGGTGGTCCTACGAGCAGTACTTC; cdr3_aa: CASSSGRRWSYEQYF
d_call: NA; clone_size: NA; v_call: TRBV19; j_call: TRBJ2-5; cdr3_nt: TGTGCCAGTAGTATAACGGGAGCTTGGGAGACCCAGTACTTC; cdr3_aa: CASSITGAWETQYF
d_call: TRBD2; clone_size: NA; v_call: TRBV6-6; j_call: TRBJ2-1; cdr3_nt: TGTGCCAGCAGCCCGACGACTAGCGGCAATGAGCAGTTCTTC; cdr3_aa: CASSPTTSGNEQFF
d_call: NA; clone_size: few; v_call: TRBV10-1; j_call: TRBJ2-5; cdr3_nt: TGCGCCAGCAGTGACCAAAGAGAGACCCAGTACTTC; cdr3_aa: CASSDQRETQYF
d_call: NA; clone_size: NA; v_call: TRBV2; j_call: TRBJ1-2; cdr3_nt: TGTGCCAGCAGATTAATTGGGACCTATGGCTACACCTTC; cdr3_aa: CASRLIGTYGYTF
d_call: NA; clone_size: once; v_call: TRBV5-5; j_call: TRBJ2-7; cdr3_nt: TGTGCCAGCAAGAGTCGGGCAGAGACCGTCTACGAGCAGTACTTC; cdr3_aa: CASKSRAETVYEQYF
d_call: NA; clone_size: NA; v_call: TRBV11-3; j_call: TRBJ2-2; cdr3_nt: TGTGCCAGCAGCTTAGGGAGGGCCTCCGGGGAGCTGTTTTTT; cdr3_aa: CASSLGRASGELFF
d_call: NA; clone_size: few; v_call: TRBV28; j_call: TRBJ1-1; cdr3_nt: TGTGCCAGCAGTTTATGGAGGCCCACTGAAGCTTTCTTT; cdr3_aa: CASSLWRPTEAFF
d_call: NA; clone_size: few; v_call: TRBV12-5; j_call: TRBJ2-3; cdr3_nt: TGTGCTAGTGGTTTGGGACTGAAGGGGAGTGCAGATACGCAGTATTTT; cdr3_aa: CASGLGLKGSADTQYF
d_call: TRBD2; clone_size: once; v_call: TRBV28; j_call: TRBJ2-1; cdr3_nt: TGTGCCAGCGTCGGTGGGCTAGCGGGAGGCAATGAGCAGTTCTTC; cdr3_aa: CASVGGLAGGNEQFF
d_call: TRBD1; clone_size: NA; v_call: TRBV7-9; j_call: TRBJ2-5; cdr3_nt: TGTGCCAGCAGCTTAGCGCTCCGGGACAGTCAAGAGACCCAGTACTTC; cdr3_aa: CASSLALRDSQETQYF
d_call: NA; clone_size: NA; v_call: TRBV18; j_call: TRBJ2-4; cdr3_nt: TGTGCCAGCTCACCATACCAGGGTACACTAGCCAAAAACATTCAGTACTTC; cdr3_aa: CASSPYQGTLAKNIQYF
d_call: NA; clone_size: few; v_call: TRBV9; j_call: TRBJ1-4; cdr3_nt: TGTGCCAGCAGCGTTCAGGGCTCTAATGAAAAACTGTTTTTT; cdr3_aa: CASSVQGSNEKLFF
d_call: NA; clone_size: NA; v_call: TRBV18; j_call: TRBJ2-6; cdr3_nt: TGTGCCAGCTCACCGGTTGGAGCCAACGTCCTGACTTTC; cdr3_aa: CASSPVGANVLTF
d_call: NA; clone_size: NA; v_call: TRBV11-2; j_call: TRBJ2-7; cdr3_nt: TGTGCCAGCAGCCCCACCCCGGACGGCTACGAGCAGTACTTC; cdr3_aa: CASSPTPDGYEQYF
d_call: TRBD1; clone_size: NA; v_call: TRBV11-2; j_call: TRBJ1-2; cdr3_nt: TGTGCCAGCAGCCCCGGGACAGGGTTAGGTGGCTACACCTTC; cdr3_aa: CASSPGTGLGGYTF
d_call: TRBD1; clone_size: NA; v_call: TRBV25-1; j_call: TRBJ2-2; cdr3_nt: TGTGCCAGCAGTTGGGGACAGACGAACACCGGGGAGCTGTTTTTT; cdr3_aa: CASSWGQTNTGELFF
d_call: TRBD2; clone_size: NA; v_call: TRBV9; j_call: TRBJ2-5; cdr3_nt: TGTGCCAGCAGCGTAGCAGGGGGGACTAGCGGGAGGTTTGAGGTACAAGAGACCCAGTACTTC; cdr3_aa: CASSVAGGTSGRFEVQETQYF
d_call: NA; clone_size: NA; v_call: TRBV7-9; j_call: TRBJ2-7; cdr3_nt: TGTGCCAGCAGCCCCCCCCGTAAGTCCTACGAGCAGTACTTC; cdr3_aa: CASSPPRKSYEQYF
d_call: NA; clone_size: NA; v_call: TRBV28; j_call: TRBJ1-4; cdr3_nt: TGTGCCAGCAGTCAAATCAATTGGCTGAATGAAAAACTGTTTTTT; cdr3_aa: CASSQINWLNEKLFF
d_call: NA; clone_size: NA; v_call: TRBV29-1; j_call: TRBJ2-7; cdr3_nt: TGCAGCGTCGCTGGGACAACCTACGAGCAGTACTTC; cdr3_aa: CSVAGTTYEQYF
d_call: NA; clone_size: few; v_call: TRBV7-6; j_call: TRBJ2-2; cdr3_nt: TGTGCCAGCAGCTCCAGGACAGCCGGGGAGCTGTTTTTT; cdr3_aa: CASSSRTAGELFF
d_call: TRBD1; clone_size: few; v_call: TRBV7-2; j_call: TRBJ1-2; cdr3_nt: TGTGCCAGCAGCGTAGACAGGGGGCGGAATGGCTACACCTTC; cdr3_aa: CASSVDRGRNGYTF
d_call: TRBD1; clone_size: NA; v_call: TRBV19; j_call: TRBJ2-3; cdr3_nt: TGTGCCAGTAGGCTCGGACAGGGGGCTGCAGATACGCAGTATTTT; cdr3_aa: CASRLGQGAADTQYF
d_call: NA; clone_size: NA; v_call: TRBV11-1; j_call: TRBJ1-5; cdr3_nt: TGTGCCAGCAGCTTAGCTAGCAATCAGCCCCAGCATTTT; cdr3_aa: CASSLASNQPQHF
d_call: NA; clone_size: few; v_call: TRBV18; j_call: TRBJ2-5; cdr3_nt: TGTGCCAGCTCACCAAAGCGAGGAGAGACCCAGTACTTC; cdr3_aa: CASSPKRGETQYF
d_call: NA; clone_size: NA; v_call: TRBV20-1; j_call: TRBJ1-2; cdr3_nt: TGCAGTGCTAGAGAGGGGGGGAGGTACACCTTC; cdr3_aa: CSAREGGRYTF
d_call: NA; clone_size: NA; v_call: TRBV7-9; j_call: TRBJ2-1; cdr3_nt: TGTGCCAGCAGCTCCGGGACCCATTGGAATGAGCAGTTCTTC; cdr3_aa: CASSSGTHWNEQFF
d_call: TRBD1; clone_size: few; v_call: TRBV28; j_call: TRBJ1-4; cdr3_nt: TGTGCCAGCCACCAAGGGACAGATAAACTGTTTTTT; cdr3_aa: CASHQGTDKLFF
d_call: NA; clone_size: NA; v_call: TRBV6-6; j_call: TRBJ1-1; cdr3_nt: TGTGCCAGCAGTTCGTCAGGTTGGACTGAAGCTTTCTTT; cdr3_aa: CASSSSGWTEAFF
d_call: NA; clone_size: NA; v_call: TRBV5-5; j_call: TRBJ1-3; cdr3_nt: TGTGCCAGCAGCGGGGACAACTTAAACACCATATATTTT; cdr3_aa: CASSGDNLNTIYF
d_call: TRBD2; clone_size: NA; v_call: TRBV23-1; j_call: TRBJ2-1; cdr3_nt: TGCGCCAGCAGTCAGGGGACTAGCGGTTATCGGTCAATCGAGCAGTTCTTC; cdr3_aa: CASSQGTSGYRSIEQFF
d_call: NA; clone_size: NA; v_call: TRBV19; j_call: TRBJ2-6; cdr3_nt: TGTGCCAGCTGTTTGGGGGGCGACCCCTCTGGGGCCAACGTCCTGACTTTC; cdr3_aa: CASCLGGDPSGANVLTF
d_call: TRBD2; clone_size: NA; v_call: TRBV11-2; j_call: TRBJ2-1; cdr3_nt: TGTGCCAGCAGTCTAGCGGGAGTGTACAATGAGCAGTTCTTC; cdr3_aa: CASSLAGVYNEQFF
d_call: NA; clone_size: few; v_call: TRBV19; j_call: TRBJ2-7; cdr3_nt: TGTGCCAGTAGTCTACTGCTTGGTGGCGAGCAGTACTTC; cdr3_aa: CASSLLLGGEQYF
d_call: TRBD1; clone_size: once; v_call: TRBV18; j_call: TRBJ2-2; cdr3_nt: TGTGCCAGCGGACACAGGGGGCACGGAACCGGGGAGCTGTTTTTT; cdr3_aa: CASGHRGHGTGELFF